This T cell receptor (beta chain) was retrieved from a study of T cell responses to AZD1222 COVID-19 vaccine. Of note for this clone: Its specificity is unknown.

The method was immunoSEQ multiplex PCR; TCRdb's version includes in-frame clones alone and lacks a portion of them. The table shows 90,000 to 100,000 clones, with 85% to 90% occurring only once. Findings and limits, study-wide: Most donors were white British and more were female, and clonal diversity was possibly underestimated. Regions 160-218 and 743-854 dominated among vaccine-associated CD4 TCRs spanning spike. Nearly half of spike-specific TCRs reportedly target variant regions that are unmutated in the B.1.351 and B.1.1.7 variants.

The clonotype was recovered from an adult who received the AZD1222 COVID-19 vaccine. The source material was peripheral blood, sampled 28 days after the second AZD1222 dose.

CDR3 nucleotide sequence: TGTGCCAGCAGCACCGGGACAGGGGGAATCCTTGCAACAGATACGCAGTATTTT. Its translation: CASSTGTGGILATDTQYF. The genes are TRBV11-2 and TRBJ2-3; TRBD1 matches 11 bases. The length of the CDR3 is 18 residues. V gave up 5 bases and J gave up 3 bases; unmatched junction bases: 13. CDR1 and CDR2 (germline): SGHAT, FQNNGV. The full variable domain, its missing parts supplied by reference TRBV11-2 and TRBJ2-3, is EAGVAQSPRYKIIEKRQSVAFWCNPISGHATLYWYQQILGQGPKLLIQFQNNGVVDDSQLPKDRFSAERLKGVDSTLKIQPAKLEDSAVYLCASSTGTGGILATDTQYFGPGTRLTVL.